This T cell receptor (beta chain) derives from a study of blood T cell repertoires in COVID-19. Study background: The United States, Italy and Spain provided the acute and convalescent COVID-19 samples. Sources were T cells, B-cell-depleted T cells, or PBMCs; the material itself was cDNA or gDNA.

Authors' analysis steps: Reference gene primer amplification in the assay estimated nucleated cell counts. Sequencing used immunoSEQ multiplex PCR; TCRdb keeps in-frame clones, though not all of them. Clonal size and the V and J genes are those of that table, whereas D and trimming came from the DNA. The sample includes about 34,000 clones, about 90% seen only once; the top ten take more than 13%. Germline-derived CDR1 and CDR2 are SGHDN and FVKESK. Trimming removed 3 bases from V and 5 bases from J, with 13 bases in between. There are 14 residues in the CDR3. Input material: peripheral blood. The receptor comes from a man in his sixties with active COVID-19. The rearrangement uses TRBV14 and TRBJ2-5; a possible D gene is TRBD1 (6 bases). CDR3 region: CASSQSRGGETQYF. The DNA of the CDR3 is TGTGCCAGCAGCCAGAGCAGGGGCGGGGAGACCCAGTACTTC.